The 18 T cell receptor beta chains below all came from one sample that was sequenced in a study of tumor and adjacent non-tumor tissue in lung cancer (dated by TCRdb to the late 2010s). Bulk unsorted tissue served as the source for RNA extraction, and RNA quality was assessed using a NanoDrop ND-1000 and an Agilent 2100. Libraries were prepared through multiplex PCR. Sequencing was carried out with an Illumina HiSeq 2500. TCRbeta libraries were constructed through three rounds of nested PCR with primers (Table S4) according to protocols adapted from ARM-PCR. Using fastp trimming at Q25 and MiXCR clonotype assembly, TCRdb reanalyzed the public sequencing data and kept in-frame beta chains. Rows merge per CDR3 protein into single entries with the most common DNA and genes. The sample table lists approximately 110,000 distinct CDR3 sequences, roughly 75% of them with a count of one. The top ten constitute around 37% of the sample.

The material sequenced was lung tumor tissue. The receptor source for this set is a woman in her sixties with non-small cell lung cancer.

In regard to this clonotype: Being one base from a much bigger clone, this may be a read error. The rearrangement links TRBV6-2 or TRBV6-3 to TRBJ1-5, with 7 bases aligning to TRBD1. V shed 8 bases, J shed 7 bases, and the junction held 11 bases outside the gene matches. This CDR3 has 14 amino acids. Germline V gene data show CDR1 as MNHEY and CDR2 as SVGEGT. CDR3 loop: CASYVQGGSQPQHF. The CDR3 DNA reads TGTGCCAGCTACGTCCAGGGGGGTTCGCAGCCCCAGCATTTT.

Concerning this clonotype itself: One end of the junction does not line up with germline, which may come from a read error. The chain recombines TRBV4-3 with TRBJ2-5, with TRBD2 identical over 7 bases. CDR1 LGHNA and CDR2 YSLEER come from the germline V gene. The CDR3 length is 15 residues. The DNA for the CDR3 is TGCGCCAGCGGCCAAGATCGCGGGGGTTCAGAGGCCCAGTACTTC. It yields the protein CASGQDRGGSEAQYF.

Worth noting for this clonotype: A read error may be the cause here, since a much bigger clone is one base away. The gene calls are TRBV6-5 and TRBJ2-7, with 9 bases that match TRBD2. The CDR3 is 14 amino acids. Germline V gene data show CDR1 as MNHEY and CDR2 as SVGAGI. The V and J ends lost 8 bases and 5 bases, in that order; junction bases with no gene match: 10. The CDR3 is CASCFTGLADEQYF. The CDR3 DNA follows: TGTGCCAGCTGTTTCACGGGACTAGCCGACGAGCAGTACTTC.

The V gene is TRBV29-1, the J gene TRBJ2-7; D gene unclear. The V gene lost 3 bases and the J gene lost 9 bases, with 12 bases spanning the gap. The CDR3 is made up of 11 amino acids. Germline V gives CDR1 SQVTM, CDR2 ANQGSEA. CDR3 coding DNA: TGCAGCGTTGATAGTAGACGGGTGCAGTACTTC. Translation: CSVDSRRVQYF.

Note on this clonotype: One end of the junction fails to match germline, which may point to a read error. The CDR3 DNA sequence: TGTGCCTGCAGCCAAAGCTCCTACAACGAGCAGTTATTC. It yields the protein CACSQSSYNEQLF. The chain is built from TRBV4-2 and TRBJ2-1; D remains ambiguous. Germline values: CDR1 LGHNA, CDR2 YNFKEQ. The CDR3 totals 13 residues.

Comment on this clonotype: One end of the junction is discordant with germline, which a read error may explain. In DNA form, the CDR3 reads TGTGCCAGCAGCTCGTATCGCACTGAAACTTTCTTT. This encodes CASSSYRTETFF. This chain uses TRBV5-8 with TRBJ1-1, with D hard to call. The V gene's germline CDR1 is SGHTS and CDR2 YDEGEE. This CDR3 is built from 12 residues.

Worth noting for this clonotype: This may stem from a read error, because a much larger clone lies one nucleotide away. The conserved final phenylalanine or tryptophan is absent from the CDR3, which likely points to a read error. For the CDR3, the DNA is TGCAGTGCAGTACGGACAGGGACGCAGTATCTT. It yields the protein CSAVRTGTQYL. The chain joins TRBV20-1 to TRBJ2-3; 8 nucleotides line up with TRBD1. The CDR3 loop spans 11 amino acids. The germline V gene has CDR1 DFQATT and CDR2 SNEGSKA (reference sequence). V shed 6 bases and J 9 bases; nucleotides not matched to a gene: 5.

About this clonotype itself: Sequence at one end of the junction differs from germline and may be a read error. This chain links TRBV11-2 with TRBJ2-7, with 7 bases aligning to TRBD1. Per germline, CDR1 SGHAT and CDR2 FQNNGV. The CDR3 totals 14 residues. The CDR3 nucleotides read TGCGCCATCAGCTTTTCCACCGGGACAGCCGAGCAGTACTTC. It encodes CAISFSTGTAEQYF.

About this clonotype: This may stem from a read error, because a much larger clone lies one nucleotide away. V is TRBV12-3 or TRBV12-4 and J is TRBJ2-4; D remains unclear. This CDR3 has 14 residues. CDR3 bases: TGTGTCAGCACCCCGTGGGGAAGGAAAAACATTCAGTACTTC. This sequence encodes CVSTPWGRKNIQYF.

This clonotype has only a few counts. A much larger clone sits a single nucleotide away, making a read error possible. The J gene is TRBJ1-5, the V gene TRBV6-2 or TRBV6-3, with D hard to call. V was shortened by 5 bases and J by 0 bases, with 2 bases between the two germline ends. CDR3 size: 12 residues. Germline-derived CDR1 and CDR2 are MNHEY and SVGEGT. Written as DNA, the CDR3 is TGTGCCAGCAGTCCTAGCAATCAGCCCCAGCATTTT. It specifies CASSPSNQPQHF.

This clonotype was detected only once. The germline gene is not matched at one end of the junction; a read error may be the cause. The V and J genes are TRBV11-2 and TRBJ2-3; D remains unclear. Germline-derived CDR1 and CDR2 are SGHAT and FQNNGV. The CDR3 sequence is 16 residues long. The CDR3 protein is CASSPNSVISIDTLYF. DNA of the CDR3: TGTGCCAGCAGTCCCAACAGCGTAATTAGCATAGATACGCTGTATTTT.

As concerns this clonotype: This may come from a read error, since a much larger clone is one base off. The chain has TRBV5-4 and TRBJ1-1; D ambiguous. This CDR3 is 12 amino acids long. Looked up from germline, CDR1 is SGHNT and CDR2 is YYREEE (reference sequence). The chain's CDR3 is CASSLGNTEVFF. The CDR3 bases are TGTGCCAGCAGCTTGGGGAACACTGAAGTTTTCTTT.

This rearrangement joins TRBV28 to TRBJ1-4, with no clear D. Per the germline V gene, CDR1 is MDHEN and CDR2 is SYDVKM. Between the trimmed V and J ends, which lost 4 bases and 8 bases, there was a span of 14 bases. CDR3 length: 14 amino acids. CDR3 residues: CASSSSRLKEKLFF. The CDR3, as DNA: TGTGCCAGCAGTTCAAGCCGGCTAAAGGAAAAACTGTTTTTT. Based on the CDR3 plus reference TRBV28 and TRBJ1-4, the full variable domain is DVKVTQSSRYLVKRTGEKVFLECVQDMDHENMFWYRQDPGLGLRLIYFSYDVKMKEKGDIPEGYSVSREKKERFSLILESASTNQTSMYLCASSSSRLKEKLFFGSGTQLSVL.

Worth noting for this clonotype: Since a much larger clone is just one base distant, this may be a read error. The chain recombines TRBV4-3 with TRBJ1-2; D uncertain. V gave up 2 bases and J gave up 9 bases, with 19 bases separating them. This CDR3 is 15 amino acids long. CDR1 is LGHNA and CDR2 is YSLEER in the germline V gene. CDR3 DNA: TGCGCCAGCAGCCAACCGGACGTGCCATCGCATTGCTACACCTTC. Translated, it gives CASSQPDVPSHCYTF.

To note about this clonotype: A junction end diverges from the germline sequence, so it may reflect a read error. V is TRBV4-1 and J is TRBJ2-6, with D perhaps matching TRBD1 (5 bases). This CDR3 spans 17 amino acids. The V gene's germline CDR1 is MGHRA and CDR2 YSYEKL. CDR3 nucleotides: TGCACCAGCAGCCAGTTTGCGACATACTCTGGGGCCAACGTCCCGACTTTC. This sequence encodes CTSSQFATYSGANVPTF.

The chain has TRBV20-1 and TRBJ2-7; TRBD2 aligns across 10 bases. The germline V gene encodes CDR1 DFQATT and CDR2 SNEGSKA (reference sequence). The CDR3 covers 18 residues. The ends lost 6 bases at V and 0 bases at J; junction bases unmatched: 17. CDR3 nucleotide sequence: TGCAGTGCGCCACCGGCTAGCGGGGGCCCTATAGGCTCCTACGAGCAGTACTTC. Its protein product is CSAPPASGGPIGSYEQYF.

The V call is TRBV28, the J call TRBJ2-1, with TRBD2 identical over 11 bases. This CDR3 region has 15 residues. V gave up 3 bases and J gave up 4 bases; unmatched junction bases: 2. In germline, CDR1 is MDHEN, CDR2 SYDVKM. CDR3 in DNA: TGTGCCAGCAGTTTCGGGACTAGCGGTTACAATGAGCAGTTCTTC. Protein product: CASSFGTSGYNEQFF.

In the case of this clonotype: A read error may account for a junction end that differs from germline. The chain combines TRBV11-2 with TRBJ2-3, with D maybe TRBD2 (6 bases). Looked up from germline, CDR1 is SGHAT and CDR2 is FQNNGV. The CDR3 is 13 amino acids. DNA of the CDR3: TGTGCCAGCAGCTTAGAGGGTGCGGGGACGCACTATTTT. Protein sequence: CASSLEGAGTHYF.